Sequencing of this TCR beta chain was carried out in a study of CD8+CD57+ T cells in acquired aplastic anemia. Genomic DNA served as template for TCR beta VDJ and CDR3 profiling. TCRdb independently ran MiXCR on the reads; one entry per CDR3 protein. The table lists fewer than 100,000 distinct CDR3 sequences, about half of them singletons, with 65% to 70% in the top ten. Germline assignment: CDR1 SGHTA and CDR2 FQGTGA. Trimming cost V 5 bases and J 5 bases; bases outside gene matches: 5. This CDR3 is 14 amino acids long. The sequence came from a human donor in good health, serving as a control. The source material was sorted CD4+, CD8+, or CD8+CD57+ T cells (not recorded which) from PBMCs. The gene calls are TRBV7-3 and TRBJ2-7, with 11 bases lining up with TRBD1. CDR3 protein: CASSPTGQGDEQYF. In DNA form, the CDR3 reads TGTGCCAGCAGCCCCACGGGACAGGGGGACGAGCAGTACTTC.